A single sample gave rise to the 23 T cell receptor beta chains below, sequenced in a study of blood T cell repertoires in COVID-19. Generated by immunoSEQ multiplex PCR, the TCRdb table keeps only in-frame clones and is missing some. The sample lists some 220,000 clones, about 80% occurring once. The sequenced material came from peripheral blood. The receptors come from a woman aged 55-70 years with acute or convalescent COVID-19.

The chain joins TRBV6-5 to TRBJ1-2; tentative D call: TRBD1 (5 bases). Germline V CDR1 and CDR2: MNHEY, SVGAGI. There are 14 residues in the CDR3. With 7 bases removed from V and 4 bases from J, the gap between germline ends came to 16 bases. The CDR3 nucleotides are TGTGCCAGCAACTCCGGGACTTCCAGCTATGGCTACACCTTC. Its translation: CASNSGTSSYGYTF.

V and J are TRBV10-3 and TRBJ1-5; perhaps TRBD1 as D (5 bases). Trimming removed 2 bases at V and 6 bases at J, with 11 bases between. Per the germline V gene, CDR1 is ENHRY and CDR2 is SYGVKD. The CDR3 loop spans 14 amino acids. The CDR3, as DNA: TGTGCCATCAGTGAGGGCAGGGAGGGTCAGCCCCAGCATTTT. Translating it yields CAISEGREGQPQHF.

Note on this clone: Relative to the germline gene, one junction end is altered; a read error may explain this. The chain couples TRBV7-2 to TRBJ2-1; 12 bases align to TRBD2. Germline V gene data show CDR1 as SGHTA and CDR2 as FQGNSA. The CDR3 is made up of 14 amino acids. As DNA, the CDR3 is TGTGCCAGCAGCCTAGCGGGGGGGATCGATGAGCAGTTCTTC. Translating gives CASSLAGGIDEQFF.

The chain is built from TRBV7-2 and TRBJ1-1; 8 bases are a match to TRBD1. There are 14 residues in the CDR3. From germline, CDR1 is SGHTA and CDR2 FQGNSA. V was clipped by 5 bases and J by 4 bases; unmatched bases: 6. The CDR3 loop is CASSRRTGGTEAFF. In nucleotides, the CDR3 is TGTGCCAGCAGCCGGCGTACAGGGGGCACTGAAGCTTTCTTT.

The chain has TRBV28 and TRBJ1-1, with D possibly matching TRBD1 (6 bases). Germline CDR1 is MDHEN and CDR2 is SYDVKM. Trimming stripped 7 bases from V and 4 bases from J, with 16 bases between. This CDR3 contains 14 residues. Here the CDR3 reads CASTQLDSPTEAFF. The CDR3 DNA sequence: TGTGCCAGCACCCAATTGGACAGTCCCACTGAAGCTTTCTTT.

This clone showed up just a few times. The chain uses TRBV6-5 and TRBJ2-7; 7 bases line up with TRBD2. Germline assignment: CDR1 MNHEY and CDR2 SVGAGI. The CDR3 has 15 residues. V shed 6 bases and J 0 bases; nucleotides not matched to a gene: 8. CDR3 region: CASRGGTQSSYEQYF. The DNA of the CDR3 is TGTGCCAGCAGGGGAGGGACCCAAAGCTCCTACGAGCAGTACTTC.

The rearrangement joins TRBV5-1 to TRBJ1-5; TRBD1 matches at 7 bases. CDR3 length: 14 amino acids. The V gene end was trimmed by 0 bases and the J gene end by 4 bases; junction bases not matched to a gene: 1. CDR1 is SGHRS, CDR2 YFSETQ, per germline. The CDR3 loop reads CASSLAQGNQPQHF. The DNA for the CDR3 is TGCGCCAGCAGCTTGGCACAGGGGAATCAGCCCCAGCATTTT.

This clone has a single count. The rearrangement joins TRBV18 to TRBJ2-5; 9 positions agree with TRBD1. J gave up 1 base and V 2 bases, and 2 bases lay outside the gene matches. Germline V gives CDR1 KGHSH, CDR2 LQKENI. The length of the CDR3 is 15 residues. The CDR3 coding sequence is TGTGCCAGCTCACCATTGGGACAGGGCCAAGAGACCCAGTACTTC. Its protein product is CASSPLGQGQETQYF.

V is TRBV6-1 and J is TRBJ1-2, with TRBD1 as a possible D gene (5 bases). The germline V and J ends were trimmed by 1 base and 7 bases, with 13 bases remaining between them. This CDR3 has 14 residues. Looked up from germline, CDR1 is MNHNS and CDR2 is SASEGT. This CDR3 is CASSEVYGGGGYTF. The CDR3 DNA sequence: TGTGCCAGCAGTGAAGTTTACGGGGGTGGTGGCTACACCTTC.

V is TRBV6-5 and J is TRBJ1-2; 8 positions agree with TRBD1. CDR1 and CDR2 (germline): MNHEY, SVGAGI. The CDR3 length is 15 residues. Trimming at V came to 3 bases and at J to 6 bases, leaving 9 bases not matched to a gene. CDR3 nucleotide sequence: TGTGCCAGCAGTTATCAAACAGGGGGTCGGGATGGCTACACCTTC. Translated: CASSYQTGGRDGYTF.

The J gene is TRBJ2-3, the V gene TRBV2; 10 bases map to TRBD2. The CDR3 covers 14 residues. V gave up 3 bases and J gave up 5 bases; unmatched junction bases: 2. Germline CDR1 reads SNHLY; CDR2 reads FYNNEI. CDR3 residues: CASSEGLAIDTQYF. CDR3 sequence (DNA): TGTGCCAGCAGTGAGGGACTAGCGATAGATACGCAGTATTTT.

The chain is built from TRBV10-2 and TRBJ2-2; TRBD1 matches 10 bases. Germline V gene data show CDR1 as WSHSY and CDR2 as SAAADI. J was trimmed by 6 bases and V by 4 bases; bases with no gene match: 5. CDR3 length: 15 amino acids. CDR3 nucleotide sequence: TGCGCCAGCAGTGGTAAAGGACAGGGGGCCGGGGAGCTGTTTTTT. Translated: CASSGKGQGAGELFF.

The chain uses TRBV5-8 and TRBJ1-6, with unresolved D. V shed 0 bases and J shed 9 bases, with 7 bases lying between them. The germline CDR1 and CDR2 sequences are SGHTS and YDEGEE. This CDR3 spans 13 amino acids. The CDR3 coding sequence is TGTGCCAGCAGCTTGGAGATCGGTTCACCCCTCCACTTT. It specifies CASSLEIGSPLHF.

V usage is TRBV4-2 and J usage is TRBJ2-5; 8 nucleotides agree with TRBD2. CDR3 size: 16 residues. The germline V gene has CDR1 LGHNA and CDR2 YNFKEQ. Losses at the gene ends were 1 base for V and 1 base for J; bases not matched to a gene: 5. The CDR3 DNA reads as TGTGCCAGCAGCCAAGTTCAAGCGGGGGTCCAAGAGACCCAGTACTTC. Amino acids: CASSQVQAGVQETQYF.

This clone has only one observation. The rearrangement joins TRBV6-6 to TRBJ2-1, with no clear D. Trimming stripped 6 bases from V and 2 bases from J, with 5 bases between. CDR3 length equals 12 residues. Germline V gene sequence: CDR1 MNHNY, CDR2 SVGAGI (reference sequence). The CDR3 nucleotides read TGTGCCAGCAGCCTAGCCTACAATGAGCAGTTCTTC. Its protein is CASSLAYNEQFF.

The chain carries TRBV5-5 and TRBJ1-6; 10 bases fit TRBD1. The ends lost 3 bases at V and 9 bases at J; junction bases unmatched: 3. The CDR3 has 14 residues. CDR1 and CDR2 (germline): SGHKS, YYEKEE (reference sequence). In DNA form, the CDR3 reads TGTGCCAGCAGCTCGGGACAGGGGTTTTCACCCCTCCACTTT. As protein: CASSSGQGFSPLHF. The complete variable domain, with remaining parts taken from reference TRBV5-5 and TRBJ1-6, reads DAGVTQSPTHLIKTRGQQVTLRCSPISGHKSVSWYQQVLGQGPQFIFQYYEKEERGRGNFPDRFSARQFPNYSSELNVNALLLGDSALYLCASSSGQGFSPLHFGNGTRLTVT.

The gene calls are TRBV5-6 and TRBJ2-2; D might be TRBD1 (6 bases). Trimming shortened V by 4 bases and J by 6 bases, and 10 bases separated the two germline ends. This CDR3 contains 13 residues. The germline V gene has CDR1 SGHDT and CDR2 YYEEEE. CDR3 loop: CASSPSGAGELFF. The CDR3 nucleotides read TGTGCCAGCAGCCCCTCAGGGGCCGGGGAGCTGTTTTTT. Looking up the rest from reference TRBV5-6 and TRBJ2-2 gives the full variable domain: DAGVTQSPTHLIKTRGQQVTLRCSPKSGHDTVSWYQQALGQGPQFIFQYYEEEERQRGNFPDRFSGHQFPNYSSELNVNALLLGDSALYLCASSPSGAGELFFGEGSRLTVL.

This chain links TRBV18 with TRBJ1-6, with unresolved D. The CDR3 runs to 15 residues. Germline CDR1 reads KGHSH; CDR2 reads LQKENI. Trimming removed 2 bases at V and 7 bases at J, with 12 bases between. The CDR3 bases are TGTGCCAGCTCACCAGACCCCTCGGGGAATTCACCCCTCCACTTT. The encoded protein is CASSPDPSGNSPLHF.

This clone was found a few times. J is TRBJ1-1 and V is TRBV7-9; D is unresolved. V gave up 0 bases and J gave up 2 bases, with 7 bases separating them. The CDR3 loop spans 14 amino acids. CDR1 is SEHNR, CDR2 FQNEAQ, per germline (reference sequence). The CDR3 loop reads CASSLAVSNTEAFF. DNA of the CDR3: TGTGCCAGCAGCTTAGCTGTCAGTAACACTGAAGCTTTCTTT.

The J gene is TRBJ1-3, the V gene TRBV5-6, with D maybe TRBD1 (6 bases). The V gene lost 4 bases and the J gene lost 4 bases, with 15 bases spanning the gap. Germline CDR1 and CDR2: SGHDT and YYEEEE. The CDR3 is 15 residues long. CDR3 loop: CASSLQGSAGNTIYF. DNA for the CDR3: TGTGCCAGCAGCCTACAGGGATCTGCCGGAAACACCATATATTTT.

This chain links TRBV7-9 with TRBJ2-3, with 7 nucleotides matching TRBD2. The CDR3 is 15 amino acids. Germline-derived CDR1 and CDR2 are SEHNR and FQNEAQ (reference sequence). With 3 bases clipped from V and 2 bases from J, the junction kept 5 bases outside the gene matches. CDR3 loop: CASSFGTTPTDTQYF. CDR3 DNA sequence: TGTGCCAGCAGCTTCGGGACTACGCCCACAGATACGCAGTATTTT.

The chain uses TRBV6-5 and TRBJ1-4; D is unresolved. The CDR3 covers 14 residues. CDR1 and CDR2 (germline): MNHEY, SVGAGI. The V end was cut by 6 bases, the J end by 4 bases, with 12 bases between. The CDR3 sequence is CASREVGFNEKLFF. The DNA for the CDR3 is TGTGCCAGCAGGGAGGTGGGATTTAATGAAAAACTGTTTTTT.

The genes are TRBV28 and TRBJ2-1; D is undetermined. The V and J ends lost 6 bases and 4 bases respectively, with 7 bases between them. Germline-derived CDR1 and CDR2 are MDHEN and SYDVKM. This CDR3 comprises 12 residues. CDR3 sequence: CASSTRYNEQFF. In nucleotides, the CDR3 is TGTGCCAGCAGCACAAGATACAATGAGCAGTTCTTC.